This TCR beta chain emerged from a study of cytomegalovirus exposure and HLA in healthy donors (dated by TCRdb to 2017 to 2019). Study-wide context: In an earlier analysis of 550 to 750 of the donors, 276 Gb of sequence data and 120 million or so unique TCR beta sequences from roughly 180 million T cells were reported. Approximately 300 gigabases of sequencing data and 80 million or so unique TCR sequences were included in an early release covering roughly 600 HLA-typed donors. Among the roughly 400 genotyped donors, roughly 80% belonged to the genetic ancestry cluster associated with self-reported Caucasian donors. The study was designed to test whether signatures of past pathogen exposure could be identified by cataloging public T cell receptors. The study used immunosequencing to profile the T cell repertoires of several hundred subjects and linked those repertoires to cytomegalovirus serostatus. Along with the approximately 620-subject first cohort, a separate validation cohort of around 110 different subjects was used. High-throughput TCR immunosequencing, statistical association of individual TCRs with disease status, and machine learning were combined to predict cytomegalovirus infection status. In a later analysis, previously published TCR beta repertoires from several hundred donors were re-analyzed and high-resolution HLA genotyping was added so that TCR occurrence patterns could be studied. In the later analysis, no new phenotypic data were used to find candidate immune exposures; instead, reliance was placed on TCR beta sequences and their occurrence across donors. In an earlier analysis of about 590 of the donors, high-throughput TCR beta sequencing was used to judge whether each TCR beta V gene segment behaved as functional or pseudogenic. Alongside the repertoire data, information on donor age, sex, ethnicity and CMV serostatus was compiled. Genome-wide SNP genotypes for about 55% of the roughly 670 donors were used in a later genetic analysis, which treated that subset as a discovery cohort. All discovery cohort repertoires had been generated using a single sequencing platform. Both class I and class II loci were covered by HLA typing, at four-digit resolution. Typing coverage varied by locus: 629-630 donors for A, B, C, DRB1 and DQB1; more than 500 for DQA1; around 610 for DPA1; approximately 490 for DPB1. Because of strong linkage in the cohort, 4 to 6 DR-DQ haplotypes were treated as single units for association and clustering. On average, about 240,000 unique TCR beta nucleotide sequences were sequenced per donor among 398 genotyped donors of the cohort, with 15% to 20% of those sequences being non-productive.

The cohort comprised fewer than 700 healthy bone marrow donors. All cohort members were sampled while nominally healthy, although unrecorded immune exposures were likely present. The donor tested CMV seronegative and was one of the 352 seronegative cohort members. Each donor provided a peripheral blood sample, and peripheral blood mononuclear cells were used for TCR beta sequencing. The Qiagen DNeasy Blood Extraction Kit was used to extract genomic DNA from the blood cell samples. General conclusions and limits of the study: Because the 87-base-pair reads could not distinguish some IMGT-functional V segments, including TRBV6-2 and TRBV6-3, those segments were excluded. When HLA alleles, especially DR and DQ, strongly co-occurred, TCR associations were difficult to assign to individual alleles. Because some donors lacked HLA typing at each locus, the association tests relied only on the typed subset. A further reported finding was that TCR beta sequences accurately predicted the HLA-A and HLA-B alleles for most subjects in the first cohort. The authors suggested that the approach could potentially be generalized to other disease states and immunological phenotypes. Most CMV-associated TCR beta chains appeared to be HLA-restricted in a later analysis, and the HLA associations seemed to be driven largely by CMV exposure. In a later genetic analysis, fewer N-insertions in productive TCRs were reported among donors in an Asian-associated ancestry cluster than the approximately 710-donor mean. Most TCR sequences were seen in very few donors, while some public TCRs were found in many individuals. The presence/absence analyses assumed that sequencing depth was roughly uniform across donors, and that assumption may not be true. For the cohort, immune exposure information was limited to CMV serostatus. At a false discovery rate of 0.05, a later analysis linked some 17,000 TCR beta sequences to specific HLA alleles. Because counts were too low, roughly 16 rarely observed V segments, including chromosome 9 orphons, were excluded from the earlier analysis of 587 of the donors. An earlier analysis of some 560 of the donors showed that most TCR beta V segments appeared in productive rearrangements either about 87% or about 30% of the time, which broadly matched IMGT annotations. The cohort was sequenced for TCR beta chains only, and without alpha or paired-chain data the features that could be detected were limited. The study gave a list of over 150 TCR beta chains associated with cytomegalovirus. In vitro tests confirmed that a few of the cytomegalovirus-associated TCR beta chains recognize cytomegalovirus antigens. Linkage disequilibrium might explain the correlated functional status among segregating V segments, but an unknown experimental factor could not be excluded. A cluster of highly shared sequence variants was judged likely to represent a technical artifact of the sequencing pipeline. In both the original and validation cohorts, the classifier was reported to diagnose cytomegalovirus status with high specificity and sensitivity. According to a later analysis, TCR association rates differed among HLA loci, with DRB1 alleles showing the most associated TCRs and HLA-C alleles showing the fewest. In a later analysis, HLA-associated TCR beta chains showed more clonal expansion and lower generation probabilities than non-associated chains that were equally common. A later genetic analysis associated a missense DCLRE1C variant with V-gene and J-gene trimming of TCR beta chains, and an independent cohort replicated the association. A later analysis reported that several top co-occurrence clusters appeared linked to parvovirus B19, influenza, CMV and Epstein-Barr virus.

Library prep was done by the immunoSEQ multiplex PCR assay. For the multiplex PCR, a mixture combining 60 forward primers for TCR Vbeta segments and 13 reverse primers for TCR Jbeta segments was used. The CDR3 region of rearranged TCR beta genes was amplified from genomic DNA by a multiplex PCR assay. Amplified TCR beta libraries were sequenced as 87-base-pair reads on the Illumina HiSeq System. The authors' pipeline ran thus. Across the 640 or so repertoires, a later analysis counted some 81 million unique TCR beta chains, around 11 million of which were shared by at least two donors. A nearest-neighbor algorithm error-corrected the raw reads and collapsed the reads into unique sequences, merging closely related sequences to remove PCR and sequencing errors. Alignment of CDR3 sequences to IMGT reference sequences was used to assign V, D and J gene segments. Each retained sequence needed at least a six-nucleotide match to both a V gene segment and a J gene segment. A rearrangement counted as productive if the CDR3 had no stop codons and remained in frame with V and J, and every other rearrangement counted as non-productive. CDR3 was defined according to IMGT convention as the region running from the second conserved V-encoded cysteine to the conserved J-encoded phenylalanine. Sequences without an unambiguous match to a single V gene segment were excluded from the earlier analysis of a few hundred of the donors. An earlier analysis of around 600 of the donors classified V segments as functional when productive rearrangements were above 56.7% and as segregating when the standard deviation between donors was above 5%. To diagnose cytomegalovirus status from the catalog of TCR beta chain sequences, a statistical classification framework was built. V and J gene assignment, in a later analysis, came from comparing TCR nucleotide sequences with IMGT/GENE-DB human TR gene sequences. In a later analysis, CDR3 sequences and most-parsimonious VDJ recombination scenarios were assigned using the TCRdist pipeline. In a later analysis, each TCR beta chain was defined by its CDR3 amino acid sequence together with its V-gene family, and reads without a unique V-gene family were excluded. As a way to deal with suspected cross-contamination and a sequencing artifact, a later analysis dropped 450 to 600 nucleotide sequences that were highly shared and had low generation probability. A later analysis calculated a clonal expansion index for each public chain from normalized within-repertoire ranks of inferred template counts. A later analysis computed generation probabilities with a VDJ recombination model fitted to out-of-frame rearrangements, and checked the results against IGoR. A later analysis scored TCR-TCR, TCR-HLA and TCR-CMV co-occurrence with hypergeometric tests, applying a repertoire-size bias correction to TCR pairs. To estimate false discovery rates, a later analysis permuted the HLA or CMV assignments 20 times. In a later analysis, co-occurring TCRs were grouped using DBSCAN, with TCRdist sequence similarity added in when clustering inside HLA-allele-positive subsets. Co-occurrence clustering excluded repertoires with fewer than 30,000 or more than 120,000 public chains, plus five with anomalous nucleotide sharing. In TCRdb, the immuneACCESS table is reduced to in-frame sequences with V and J assigned. These tables do not hold every clone; where another copy was compared, an unresolved V gene accounts for under half, and the others remain unexplained. V, J and clone size were drawn from that table, and D and trimming were deduced from the DNA. For this sample there are some 160,000 clones; around 80% appear just once. 1.1% to 1.5% of the sample is in the top ten clones.

Regarding this clone: Its antigen is unknown. No base quality values were provided; no much bigger clone lies one nucleotide off.

The CDR3 spans 13 residues, from the cysteine through the phenylalanine. Only the CDR3 portion is preserved as DNA: 39 bases, with reading frame beginning at the first base. CDR1 and CDR2 were assigned from the germline V gene as SGHRS and YFSETQ. Trimming takes 5 bases from V and 4 bases from J, and the germline ends sit 12 bases apart. Sequencing was carried out using PBMCs. The source of this sequence is a male donor in good health and CMV-seronegative. The chain employs TRBV5-1 and TRBJ2-5, with a weak D call of TRBD2 (5 bases match). Here the CDR3 is given as CASRSTGRETQYF. The DNA is as follows: TGCGCCAGCAGGAGTACGGGGAGAGAGACCCAGTACTTC.